The clone carrying this T cell receptor beta chain was detected a few times. Its antigen is undetermined. TCRdb itself ran the RT-PCR reads through MiXCR, one entry per CDR3 protein. The sample lists approximately 500,000 distinct CDR3 sequences; 10% to 15% were seen once. CDR1 and CDR2 from the germline V gene are LGHDT and YNNKEL (reference sequence). The CDR3 totals 18 residues. With 1 base removed from V and 5 bases from J, the gap between germline ends came to 23 bases. This sample is drawn from a study of response to subunit inactivated influenza vaccine. Findings and caveats of the study: The study's authors posited that every seasonal influenza vaccination enlists few new T cells.

This specimen was PBMCs from blood, taken 40 to 50 days after vaccination. This clonotype originated in a man aged 50-60 years who received an inactivated influenza vaccine. The chain has TRBV3-1 and TRBJ2-5, with D tentatively TRBD1 (5 bases). The CDR3 reads CASSQALKWQGSEETQYF. CDR3 in DNA: TGTGCCAGCAGCCAAGCACTGAAGTGGCAGGGAAGTGAGGAGACCCAGTACTTC.